A single sample is the source of the 17 T cell receptor beta chains below, sequenced in a study of CD8 T cells in ankylosing spondylitis. These receptors' antigens are unknown. TCRdb independently ran MiXCR on the 5' RACE reads; one entry per CDR3 protein. The sample has around 480,000 distinct CDR3 sequences, 17% seen once. Study-wide findings and caveats: Blood from ankylosing spondylitis patients appeared to carry a characteristic roughly 8-variant TCR beta motif.

Specimen: blood, either unsorted or a sorted T cell fraction (not recorded which). The source of these receptors is a male donor with ankylosing spondylitis.

This clonotype is classed as medium-sized. The chain is built from TRBV5-6 and TRBJ2-1; weak D call: TRBD1 (5 bases). Germline lookup yields CDR1 SGHDT and CDR2 YYEEEE. The V end lost 1 base, the J end lost 7 bases, and 12 bases lay between the germline ends. The CDR3 covers 14 residues. In DNA, the CDR3 is TGTGCCAGCAGCTTGTACCGCAGGGAAAATGAGCAGTTCTTC. Translation: CASSLYRRENEQFF.

In this sample, this clonotype turned up a few times. V usage is TRBV9 and J usage is TRBJ2-1, with 8 bases aligning to TRBD1. Germline V CDR1 and CDR2: SGDLS, YYNGEE. Germline trimming cut 4 bases from V and 6 bases from J; bases unmatched to any gene: 9. This CDR3 comprises 15 residues. CDR3 coding DNA: TGTGCCAGCAGCCCAGGACAGGGTCCGCGCAATGAGCAGTTCTTC. This translates into CASSPGQGPRNEQFF.

This rearrangement joins TRBV20-1 to TRBJ2-7; possibly TRBD1 or TRBD2 for D (5 bases each). Germline V gene sequence: CDR1 DFQATT, CDR2 SNEGSKA (reference sequence). V dropped 0 bases and J dropped 6 bases, with 15 bases sitting between them. CDR3 size: 14 residues. Here the CDR3 reads CSARDGTRTFEQYF. CDR3 bases: TGCAGTGCTAGAGACGGGACGCGGACCTTCGAGCAGTACTTC.

This sequence joins TRBV7-8 and TRBJ2-7; TRBD2 is a possible D gene (5 bases). This CDR3 is 14 amino acids long. From germline, CDR1 is SGHVS and CDR2 FQNEAQ. Trimming took 4 bases from V and 3 from J, leaving 13 bases between them. The CDR3 sequence: CASSSQSGYYEQYF. CDR3 bases: TGTGCCAGCAGCTCCCAGTCGGGGTACTACGAGCAGTACTTC.

The V gene is TRBV5-1, the J gene TRBJ1-1; TRBD1 aligns across 7 bases. V lost 2 bases to trimming and J lost 1 base; unmatched junction nucleotides: 5. Germline CDR1 and CDR2: SGHRS and YFSETQ. This CDR3 has 15 residues. CDR3 protein: CASSFTGEGNTEAFF. The CDR3 nucleotides read TGCGCCAGCAGCTTTACAGGGGAGGGGAACACTGAAGCTTTCTTT.

The J gene is TRBJ1-4, the V gene TRBV30; no definite D call. This CDR3 has 11 residues. Germline CDR1 and CDR2: GTSNPN and SVGIG (reference sequence). Trimming left V 0 bases short and J 8 bases short, with 4 bases between. The CDR3 loop reads CAWSVQEKLFF. CDR3 nucleotide sequence: TGTGCCTGGAGTGTACAGGAAAAACTGTTTTTT. The full variable domain, in which reference TRBV30 and TRBJ1-4 provide the parts outside the CDR3, is SQTIHQWPATLVQPVGSPLSLECTVEGTSNPNLYWYRQAAGRGLQLLFYSVGIGQISSEVPQNLSASRPQDRQFILSSKKLLLSDSGFYLCAWSVQEKLFFGSGTQLSVL.

V gene TRBV7-7 combines with J gene TRBJ2-6; D is undetermined. V was shortened by 5 bases and J by 0 bases, with 17 bases between the two germline ends. The CDR3 is 18 residues long. In germline, CDR1 is SSHAT, CDR2 FNYEAQ (reference sequence). The CDR3 bases are TGTGCCAGCAGCCCCGACGAGGTGTATTCCTCTGGGGCCAACGTCCTGACTTTC. Amino acids: CASSPDEVYSSGANVLTF.

This clonotype has only one observation. The chain carries TRBV29-1 and TRBJ2-7; D unresolved. Trimming removed 4 bases at V and 0 bases at J, with 7 bases between. CDR1 SQVTM and CDR2 ANQGSEA come from the germline V gene. The CDR3 consists of 12 residues. The CDR3 bases are TGCAGCGTTGCTGTCACCTCCTACGAGCAGTACTTC. Translated: CSVAVTSYEQYF.

The genes are TRBV20-1 and TRBJ2-1; D remains ambiguous. Per germline, CDR1 DFQATT and CDR2 SNEGSKA (reference sequence). The CDR3 runs to 13 residues. V was pared by 6 bases and J by 12 bases, with 21 bases between. CDR3 coding DNA: TGCAGTGCCCTCGGACCAAACGTAATTGCGCAGTTCTTC. This encodes CSALGPNVIAQFF.

J is TRBJ1-2 and V is TRBV27; possible D gene TRBD1, 5 bases. Deletions cut 0 bases from V and 4 bases from J, with 12 bases between. The CDR3 has 15 residues. The germline V gene has CDR1 MNHEY and CDR2 SMNVEV (reference sequence). The CDR3 here is CASSLSRAGGYGYTF. In DNA, the CDR3 is TGTGCCAGCAGTTTATCAAGGGCCGGGGGCTATGGCTACACCTTC.

The chain is built from TRBV28 and TRBJ1-6; D is perhaps TRBD1 (5 bases). The CDR3 spans 13 residues. Germline assignment: CDR1 MDHEN and CDR2 SYDVKM. V lost 6 bases, J lost 9 bases, and 12 bases lay in between. This CDR3 is CASRAGHRSPLHF. The CDR3 nucleotides read TGTGCCAGCAGGGCAGGGCATCGTTCACCCCTCCACTTT. Full variable domain (outside the CDR3, taken from reference TRBV28 and TRBJ1-6): DVKVTQSSRYLVKRTGEKVFLECVQDMDHENMFWYRQDPGLGLRLIYFSYDVKMKEKGDIPEGYSVSREKKERFSLILESASTNQTSMYLCASRAGHRSPLHFGNGTRLTVT.

CDR3 sequence reads: CASSEGGGPGYNEQFF. The CDR3 nucleotides are TGTGCCAGCAGCGAAGGAGGCGGCCCCGGATACAATGAGCAGTTCTTC. V and J are TRBV9 and TRBJ2-1, with a tentative D call TRBD2 (5 bases). Germline values: CDR1 SGDLS, CDR2 YYNGEE. Between the trimmed V and J ends, which lost 3 bases and 4 bases, there was a span of 17 bases. CDR3 length equals 16 residues.

This clonotype was counted many times. The chain carries TRBV27 and TRBJ2-7; 12 bases match TRBD1. The germline CDR1 and CDR2 sequences are MNHEY and SMNVEV (reference sequence). This CDR3 comprises 14 residues. With V trimmed by 6 bases and J by 4 bases, 4 bases remained unmatched. For the CDR3, the DNA is TGTGCCAGCAGGCCGGGACAGGGGGCTTACGAGCAGTACTTC. Its protein product is CASRPGQGAYEQYF.

This clonotype was found a few times. This sequence joins TRBV20-1 and TRBJ2-3; 9 nucleotides align to TRBD2. The CDR3 is made up of 17 amino acids. Germline CDR1 reads DFQATT; CDR2 reads SNEGSKA (reference sequence). The trim removed 6 bases at V and 1 base at J, leaving 14 bases unmatched. CDR3 sequence reads: CSARSAGAGGRTDTQYF. CDR3 sequence (DNA): TGCAGTGCCAGGTCAGCGGGAGCGGGAGGACGCACAGATACGCAGTATTTT.

This sequence joins TRBV11-2 and TRBJ1-2, with D unclear. CDR1 and CDR2 from the germline V gene are SGHAT and FQNNGV. The CDR3 length is 14 residues. Between the trimmed V and J ends, which lost 2 bases and 8 bases, there was a span of 15 bases. CDR3 sequence reads: CASSLQLLTGGYTF. CDR3 in DNA: TGTGCCAGCAGCTTACAGCTATTAACGGGAGGCTACACCTTC.

For this clonotype: The junction and the germline gene differ at one end; a read error may be behind it. The gene calls are TRBV7-2 and TRBJ2-6; possible D gene TRBD1, 5 bases. Per germline, CDR1 SGHTA and CDR2 FQGNSA. The CDR3 length is 15 residues. The CDR3 DNA is TGTGCCAGCAGCTTAGGTGGTACTGGGGCCACCGTCCTGACTTTC. Amino acids: CASSLGGTGATVLTF.

This clonotype was seen a few times. This chain links TRBV7-9 with TRBJ2-7; D is tentatively TRBD1 or TRBD2 (5 bases each). The V gene lost 4 bases and the J gene lost 3 bases, with 22 bases spanning the gap. This CDR3 region has 17 residues. CDR1 is SEHNR, CDR2 FQNEAQ, per germline (reference sequence). This chain's CDR3 is CASSWGPGQGGNYEQYF. In nucleotides, the CDR3 is TGTGCCAGCAGCTGGGGCCCGGGGCAGGGTGGAAACTACGAGCAGTACTTC.